What follows are 28 T cell receptor beta chains derived from one specimen sequenced in a study of T cells in women clearing cervical HPV infection. Some clones are missing from TCRdb's copy, which holds only in-frame ones; the method was immunoSEQ multiplex PCR. The data show about 46,000 clones, and the top ten clones hold approximately 34%. The sequenced sample was blood buffy coat. Receptors were obtained from a woman between 18 and 70 years old with a cervical HPV16 infection that either progressed to CIN3+ or cleared (not recorded which).

Comment on this clone: The read falls 3 residues short of the CDR3 end, and the missing part is taken from the germline J gene. The chain carries TRBV18 and TRBJ1-4; D uncertain. The V end was cut by 0 bases, the J end by 9 bases, with 5 bases between. Germline V gene sequence: CDR1 KGHSH, CDR2 LQKENI. This CDR3 has 12 amino acids. Incomplete CDR3 DNA: TGTGCCAGCTCACCACCGGGCAAAAAA. This sequence encodes CASSPPGKK. From start to end, the CDR3 is CASSPPGKKLFF.

In the case of this clone: The CDR3 end falls 3 residues outside the read, so it is completed with the germline J gene. The chain has TRBV5-1 and TRBJ2-7, with a weak D call TRBD2 (6 bases). The length of the CDR3 is 13 residues. Germline V gives CDR1 SGHRS, CDR2 YFSETQ. The ends were cut back, 4 bases at V and 6 bases at J, with 14 bases in the middle. CDR3 DNA (partial): TGCGCCAGCAGCACGGACTACTCCAGCGAG. This translates into CASSTDYSSE. Given in full, the CDR3 is CASSTDYSSEQYF.

Notes on this clone: The read terminates 3 residues before the CDR3 end, so the remaining end is supplied by the germline J gene. Other DNA sequences within the sample encode an identical CDR3. The chain joins TRBV7-3 to TRBJ2-1; TRBD1 might be the D (5 bases). The CDR3 extends over 12 amino acids. In germline, CDR1 is SGHTA, CDR2 FQGTGA. V lost 6 bases and J lost 8, with 11 bases in between. The CDR3 DNA, read in part, is TGTGCCAGCAGTTCTCAGGGTTATGAG. Translated: CASSSQGYE. The entire CDR3 reads CASSSQGYEQFF.

About this clone itself: The CDR3 end is not reached by the read, which stops 3 residues before it; the germline J gene fills it in. V is TRBV2 and J is TRBJ2-1; TRBD1 might be the D (5 bases). The germline gives CDR1 SNHLY, CDR2 FYNNEI. V was shortened by 7 bases and J by 2 bases, with 15 bases between the two germline ends. This CDR3 comprises 15 residues. The CDR3: CASTFKGPPYNEQFF. The part of the CDR3 DNA that was read is TGTGCCAGCACGTTTAAGGGGCCCCCCTACAATGAG. Combining the CDR3 with reference TRBV2 and TRBJ2-1 gives the whole variable domain EPEVTQTPSHQVTQMGQEVILRCVPISNHLYFYWYRQILGQKVEFLVSFYNNEISEKSEIFDDQFSVERPDGSNFTLKIRSTKLEDSAMYFCASTFKGPPYNEQFFGPGTRLTVL.

Points on this clone: The read halts 3 residues ahead of the CDR3 end, with the missing end drawn from the germline J gene. This chain connects TRBV19 to TRBJ1-4; tentative D call: TRBD1 (5 bases). This CDR3 spans 16 amino acids. Germline V gives CDR1 LNHDA, CDR2 SQIVND (reference sequence). The part of the CDR3 DNA that was read is TGTGCCAGTAGACCCCTTCCCTCCTCTGGGGCCAACGTA. Its protein is CASRPLPSSGANV. The full CDR3 protein is CASRPLPSSGANVLFF.

For this clone: The read falls 3 residues short of the CDR3 end, and the missing part is taken from the germline J gene. J is TRBJ2-6 and V is TRBV20-1; no clear D gene. V was clipped by 6 bases and J by 2 bases, with 11 bases between them. The CDR3 extends over 14 amino acids. Germline V lookup: CDR1 DFQATT, CDR2 SNEGSKA (reference sequence). The CDR3 sequence is CSASTATGANVLTF. The part of the CDR3 DNA that was read is TGCAGTGCAAGTACAGCTACTGGGGCCAACGTC.

The sequenced part of the CDR3 DNA is TGCAGCGTTGTACAGGGTAGT. Its translation: CSVVQGS. Given in full, the CDR3 is CSVVQGSAFF. The J gene is TRBJ1-1, the V gene TRBV29-1, with D perhaps matching TRBD1 (6 bases). The CDR3 is cut off 3 residues early in the read; its end comes from the germline J gene. Germline CDR1 reads SQVTM; CDR2 reads ANQGSEA. The CDR3 loop spans 10 amino acids.

In the case of this clone: Sequencing ends 3 residues short of the CDR3 end; the germline J gene provides the rest. The chain links TRBV6-1 to TRBJ1-1; D is perhaps TRBD1 (5 bases). Trimming took 0 bases from V and 0 from J, leaving 11 bases between them. Germline V gene sequence: CDR1 MNHNS, CDR2 SASEGT. The CDR3 runs 16 residues. The CDR3 here is CASSEARGRLNTEAFF. The part of the CDR3 DNA that was read is TGTGCCAGCAGTGAAGCGAGGGGCAGACTGAACACTGAA.

Judged by frequency, this clone is medium-sized. Sequencing ends 3 residues short of the CDR3 end; the germline J gene provides the rest. J is TRBJ2-7 and V is TRBV6-2 or TRBV6-3; D possibly matches TRBD1 or TRBD2 (5 bases each). CDR3 length equals 15 residues. Germline values: CDR1 MNHEY, CDR2 SVGEGT. V was cut by 2 bases and J by 3 bases, with 14 bases left in between. The DNA read from the CDR3 is TGTGCCAGCAGTTACGAGGTGAGGGGCAACTACGAG. This translates into CASSYEVRGNYE. The full CDR3 protein is CASSYEVRGNYEQYF.

A remark on this clone: The read falls 3 residues short of the CDR3 end, and the missing part is taken from the germline J gene. The chain carries TRBV6-1 and TRBJ2-7, with TRBD2 as a possible D gene (6 bases). Trimming pared 3 bases from V and 5 bases from J, leaving 17 bases between. This CDR3 contains 15 residues. Germline V lookup: CDR1 MNHNS, CDR2 SASEGT. CDR3 in amino acids: CASSDSLRREHEQYF. CDR3 DNA (partial): TGTGCCAGCAGTGATTCCCTAAGGCGGGAACACGAG.

About this clone: The CDR3 is cut off 3 residues early in the read; its end comes from the germline J gene. The V call is TRBV19, the J call TRBJ2-1, with TRBD2 identical over 9 bases. Unmatched junction bases numbered 4, after V lost 6 bases and J lost 4 bases. The CDR3 contains 14 residues. CDR1 and CDR2 from the germline V gene are LNHDA and SQIVND (reference sequence). CDR3 sequence reads: CASRKLAGYNEQFF. The covered CDR3 bases are TGTGCCAGTAGGAAACTAGCGGGTTACAATGAG.

As to this clone: The read falls 3 residues short of the CDR3 end, and the missing part is taken from the germline J gene. The V gene is TRBV6-1, the J gene TRBJ2-3, with D unclear. Trimming removed 2 bases from V and 8 bases from J, with 5 bases in between. CDR1 MNHNS and CDR2 SASEGT come from the germline V gene. The CDR3 totals 11 residues. Incomplete CDR3 DNA: TGTGCCAGCAGTGAACAGATTACG. It encodes CASSEQIT. The whole CDR3 is CASSEQITQYF.

Worth noting for this clone: The missing CDR3 end, 3 residues past where the read stops, is filled in from the germline J gene. The chain combines TRBV13 with TRBJ2-3; D uncertain. V gave up 5 bases and J gave up 4 bases, with 7 bases separating them. Germline-derived CDR1 and CDR2 are PRHDT and FYEKMQ (reference sequence). The CDR3 sequence is 12 residues long. CDR3 loop: CASSLISDTQYF. CDR3 bases read: TGTGCCAGCAGCCTTATTTCAGATACG.

For this clone: The read terminates 3 residues ahead of where the CDR3 ends, so the germline J gene completes it. V and J are TRBV6-2 or TRBV6-3 and TRBJ2-3; 11 bases match TRBD2. Germline V gives CDR1 MNHEY, CDR2 SVGEGT. The CDR3 length is 15 residues. V dropped 4 bases and J dropped 5; count of bases not matched to a gene: 5. CDR3 in amino acids: CASSLTSGEGDTQYF. CDR3 DNA, as far as it was read: TGTGCCAGCAGTTTGACTAGCGGGGAAGGAGATACG.

On this clone itself: Coverage ceases 3 residues before the CDR3 finishes, and the germline J gene fills in the end. The chain links TRBV7-9 to TRBJ2-7; the D gene is possibly TRBD1 (5 bases). Germline-derived CDR1 and CDR2 are SEHNR and FQNEAQ (reference sequence). V was clipped by 5 bases and J by 2 bases, with 10 bases between them. CDR3 length: 13 amino acids. The sequenced part of the CDR3 DNA is TGTGCCAGCAGCATCCTGACAGCCTACGAG. It codes for CASSILTAYE. The entire CDR3 protein is CASSILTAYEQYF.

To note about this clone: The junction differs from germline at one of its ends, possibly a read error. The read is 3 residues too short to cover the CDR3 end, so that end is filled in from the germline J gene. This rearrangement joins TRBV19 to TRBJ1-5, with 7 nucleotides matching TRBD1. There are 13 residues in the CDR3. The germline gives CDR1 LNHDA, CDR2 SQIVND (reference sequence). The CDR3 DNA, read in part, is TGTGCCAGTAGTGTAGACAGGGATCAGCCC. Translation: CASSVDRDQP. The whole CDR3 region reads CASSVDRDQPQHF.

In regard to this clone: The CDR3 goes on 3 residues after the read ends, and that part is filled in from the germline J gene. This chain links TRBV5-1 with TRBJ2-1, with a weak D call TRBD1 (7 bases). The germline V and J ends were trimmed by 4 bases and 9 bases, with 11 bases remaining between them. The CDR3 is 12 residues long. Germline V gene data show CDR1 as SGHRS and CDR2 as YFSETQ. The covered CDR3 bases are TGCGCCAGCAGCGTTCAGGGGGGTGAG. Translating it yields CASSVQGGE. In full, the CDR3 reads CASSVQGGEQFF.

Notes on this clone: The CDR3 is cut off 3 residues early in the read; its end comes from the germline J gene. V gene TRBV18 combines with J gene TRBJ2-2; D is perhaps TRBD1 (5 bases). The germline gives CDR1 KGHSH, CDR2 LQKENI. This CDR3 is 14 amino acids long. The CDR3 is CASSDLAGANVLFF. The sequenced CDR3 bases are TGTGCCAGCTCCGATTTAGCTGGGGCCAACGTG.

Worth noting for this clone: With the read ending 3 residues before the CDR3 end, the germline J gene is used to fill in that end. This sequence joins TRBV5-1 and TRBJ2-2; 7 positions agree with TRBD2. J lost 5 bases, V lost 3 bases, and 7 bases had no gene match. The CDR3 is 15 amino acids. The germline V gene encodes CDR1 SGHRS and CDR2 YFSETQ. The sequenced CDR3 bases are TGCGCCAGCAGCTCCGGGACTACTGGAACCGGGGAG. Its translation is CASSSGTTGTGE. The whole CDR3 region reads CASSSGTTGTGELFF.

With regard to this clone: The read stops 3 residues short of the end of the CDR3; the missing end is completed from the germline J gene. This chain connects TRBV10-3 to TRBJ1-4; no definite D call. The V and J ends lost 0 bases and 8 bases respectively, with 7 bases between them. Germline values: CDR1 ENHRY, CDR2 SYGVKD. The CDR3 runs to 13 residues. CDR3 loop: CAISESGWEKLFF. The DNA read from the CDR3 is TGTGCCATCAGTGAGTCGGGCTGGGAAAAA.

Turning to this clone: The CDR3 extends 3 residues past the end of the read, so its final part is completed from the germline J gene. V gene TRBV10-3 combines with J gene TRBJ2-5; D remains unclear. CDR1 is ENHRY and CDR2 is SYGVKD in the germline V gene. With 2 bases removed from V and 5 bases from J, the gap between germline ends came to 6 bases. CDR3 length: 12 amino acids. CDR3 DNA, as far as it was read: TGTGCCATCAGTGAGAACGGGGAGACC. Amino acids: CAISENGET. The whole CDR3 reads CAISENGETQYF.

Comments on this clone: The read ends 3 residues shy of where the CDR3 ends; the end is completed using the germline J gene. The chain employs TRBV14 and TRBJ2-7; 11 positions match TRBD2. Losses at the gene ends were 4 bases for V and 3 bases for J; bases not matched to a gene: 5. CDR3 length equals 15 residues. Germline values: CDR1 SGHDN, CDR2 FVKESK. The covered CDR3 bases are TGTGCCAGCAGCCGACAGACTAGCGGGAACTACGAG. Protein product: CASSRQTSGNYE. The entire CDR3 reads CASSRQTSGNYEQYF.

The CDR3 is CAFLWPENTDTQYF. Incomplete CDR3 DNA: TGTGCCTTCCTGTGGCCCGAGAACACAGATACG. The rearrangement links TRBV30 to TRBJ2-3; D is uncertain. The read finishes 3 residues shy of the CDR3 end, and the germline J gene is used to complete it. Trimming took off 7 bases at V and 2 bases at J, with 16 bases between the two ends. The CDR3 covers 14 residues. From germline, CDR1 is GTSNPN and CDR2 SVGIG (reference sequence). Supplemented by reference TRBV30 and TRBJ2-3, the full variable domain reads SQTIHQWPATLVQPVGSPLSLECTVEGTSNPNLYWYRQAAGRGLQLLFYSVGIGQISSEVPQNLSASRPQDRQFILSSKKLLLSDSGFYLCAFLWPENTDTQYFGPGTRLTVL.

Concerning this clone: The missing CDR3 end, 3 residues past where the read stops, is filled in from the germline J gene. The gene calls are TRBV5-5 and TRBJ2-1; D perhaps matches TRBD2 (5 bases). The CDR3 contains 15 residues. Per the germline V gene, CDR1 is SGHKS and CDR2 is YYEKEE (reference sequence). V was pared by 4 bases and J by 1 base, with 12 bases between. The CDR3 is CASSHSGDSYNEQFF. The CDR3 bases that were read are TGTGCCAGCAGCCACTCCGGGGATTCCTACAATGAG.

Details on this clone: The read falls 3 residues short of the CDR3 end, and the missing part is taken from the germline J gene. The genes are TRBV2 and TRBJ2-2; the match to TRBD2 covers 9 bases. V shed 8 bases and J 4 bases; nucleotides not matched to a gene: 8. CDR3 size: 15 residues. Per germline, CDR1 SNHLY and CDR2 FYNNEI. Incomplete CDR3 DNA: TGTGCCAGCGGGTCACTAGCGGGTCCCACCGGGGAG. This codes for CASGSLAGPTGE. The full CDR3 is CASGSLAGPTGELFF.

Notes on this clone: The read falls 3 residues short of the CDR3 end, and the missing part is taken from the germline J gene. This rearrangement joins TRBV20-1 to TRBJ2-5; D remains ambiguous. V dropped 0 bases and J dropped 3 bases, with 14 bases sitting between them. Germline lookup yields CDR1 DFQATT and CDR2 SNEGSKA (reference sequence). CDR3 length: 15 residues. CDR3 bases read: TGCAGTGCTAGAGACAGAGTAATCCAAAAAGAGACC. Its translation: CSARDRVIQKET. The full CDR3 protein is CSARDRVIQKETQYF.

Notes on this clone: Read data end 3 residues before the CDR3 end; the end is taken from the germline J gene. The chain combines TRBV20-1 with TRBJ2-1; 12 nucleotides match TRBD2. The V segment lost 2 bases and the J segment 1 base; nucleotides outside the gene matches: 3. Germline V gives CDR1 DFQATT, CDR2 SNEGSKA (reference sequence). CDR3 length: 16 amino acids. The sequenced CDR3 bases are TGCAGTGCTAGACTGACTAGCGGGAGATCCTACAATGAG. This translates into CSARLTSGRSYNE. The entire CDR3 reads CSARLTSGRSYNEQFF.

The CDR3 bases that were read are TGTGCCAGCAGCTCGGGACAGGAAGGAGACTACGAG. Translation gives CASSSGQEGDYE. The full CDR3 sequence reads CASSSGQEGDYEQYF. J is TRBJ2-7 and V is TRBV7-9, with 8 bases that match TRBD1. The sequence runs out 3 residues before the end of the CDR3; the remainder is reconstructed from the germline J gene. Germline values: CDR1 SEHNR, CDR2 FQNEAQ (reference sequence). Trimming cost V 4 bases and J 3 bases; bases outside gene matches: 8. The CDR3 is made up of 15 amino acids.